This TCR beta chain emerged from a study of T cells in Graves' hyperthyroidism and ophthalmopathy. The CDR3 has 15 amino acids. Trimming removed 3 bases from V and 3 bases from J, with 15 bases in between. Germline V gene sequence: CDR1 SGHVS, CDR2 FNYEAQ. Template material for amplifying TCR beta CDR3 regions consisted of RNA transcripts. HTBI primers drove first-round RT-PCR of the TCR CDR3. TCRdb re-analysed the multiplex PCR reads in MiXCR, keeping a single row per CDR3 protein. The sample lists fewer than 900,000 distinct CDR3 sequences, over 15% occurring once. The V call is TRBV7-6, the J call TRBJ2-7; D assignment may be TRBD1 or TRBD2 (5 bases each). The source is a man between 18 and 29 years old with Graves' hyperthyroidism. Sequencing was performed on blood. CDR3 region: CASSFLDGDLYEQYF. The CDR3 nucleotides read TGTGCCAGCAGCTTCCTGGACGGGGACCTCTACGAGCAGTACTTC. Full variable domain (rest looked up from reference TRBV7-6 and TRBJ2-7): GAGVSQSPRYKVTKRGQDVALRCDPISGHVSLYWYRQALGQGPEFLTYFNYEAQQDKSGLPNDRFSAERPEGSISTLTIQRTEQRDSAMYRCASSFLDGDLYEQYFGPGTRLTVT.